Given below is one TCR beta chain in context. On cycle 4 day 1 and cycle 7 day 1, as well as at baseline, blood was sampled. Assay: immunoSEQ multiplex PCR; the TCRdb copy retains only in-frame clones and omits some. The profile shows 9,500 to 14,000 clones, 77% of them singletons. The data stem from a study of OX40 agonist ivuxolimab in advanced cancers. For the study at large: Dose-escalation subjects each had hepatocellular carcinoma, melanoma, renal cell or head and neck cancer. Prior anti-PD-1, anti-PD-L1 or anti-CTLA-4 therapy was allowed; over 30% had some. A partial response was reached by three patients: one with hepatocellular carcinoma and two with cutaneous melanoma.

V dropped 3 bases and J dropped 9 bases, with 7 bases sitting between them. The germline V gene has CDR1 SGDLS and CDR2 YYNGEE. The CDR3 sequence is 11 residues long. The rearrangement uses TRBV9 and TRBJ2-1; D ambiguous. The TCR comes from an adult with an advanced solid tumor such as melanoma, head and neck, liver or kidney cancer. Sequenced here: CD4+ or CD8+ T cells sorted from blood, sampled in a trial of the OX40 agonist ivuxolimab. The CDR3 DNA sequence: TGTGCCAGCAGCGCCCACAGTGAGCAGTTCTTC. Its protein is CASSAHSEQFF.